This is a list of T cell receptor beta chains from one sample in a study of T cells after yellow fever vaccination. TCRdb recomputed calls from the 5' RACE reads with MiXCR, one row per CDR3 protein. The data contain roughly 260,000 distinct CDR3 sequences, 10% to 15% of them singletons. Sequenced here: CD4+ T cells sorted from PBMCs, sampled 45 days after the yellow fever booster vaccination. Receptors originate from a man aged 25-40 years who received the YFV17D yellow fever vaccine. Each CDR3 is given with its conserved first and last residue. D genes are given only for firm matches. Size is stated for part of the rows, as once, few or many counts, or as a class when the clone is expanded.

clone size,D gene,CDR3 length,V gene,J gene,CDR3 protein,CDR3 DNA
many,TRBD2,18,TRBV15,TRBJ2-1,CATSRDPRRLAGNNEQFF,TGTGCCACCAGCAGAGATCCCAGGCGGCTAGCGGGTAACAATGAGCAGTTCTTC
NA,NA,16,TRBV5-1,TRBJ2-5,CASSTAGRVGQETQYF,TGCGCCAGCTCTACGGCGGGCAGGGTGGGCCAAGAGACCCAGTACTTC
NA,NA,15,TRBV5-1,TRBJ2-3,CASSLEGKRSDTQYF,TGCGCCAGCAGCTTGGAAGGAAAACGTTCAGATACGCAGTATTTT
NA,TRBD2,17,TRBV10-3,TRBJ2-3,CATETIAGTSGTDTQYF,TGTGCCACCGAAACCATAGCGGGGACAAGCGGCACAGATACGCAGTATTTT
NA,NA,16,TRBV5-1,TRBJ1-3,CASSLVGRSSGNTIYF,TGCGCCAGCAGCTTGGTCGGGAGATCATCTGGAAACACCATATATTTT
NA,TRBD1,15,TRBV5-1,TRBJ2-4,CASSSPGTGRDIQYF,TGCGCCAGCAGCTCCCCCGGGACAGGGCGAGACATTCAGTACTTC
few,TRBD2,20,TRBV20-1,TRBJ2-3,CSARVVPAGGRHFRTDTQYF,TGCAGTGCTAGAGTGGTCCCCGCGGGAGGTCGCCACTTCCGCACAGATACGCAGTATTTT
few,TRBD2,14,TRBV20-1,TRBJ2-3,CSVRTSGSGGTQYF,TGCAGTGTAAGGACTAGCGGGAGTGGAGGTACGCAGTATTTT
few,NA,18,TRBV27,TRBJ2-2,CASSTRTALWVNTGELFF,TGTGCCAGCAGTACCCGGACAGCATTGTGGGTAAACACCGGGGAGCTGTTTTTT
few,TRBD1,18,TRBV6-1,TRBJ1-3,CASSQRKTGTGIGNTIYF,TGTGCCAGCAGTCAAAGGAAGACCGGGACAGGGATTGGAAACACCATATATTTT
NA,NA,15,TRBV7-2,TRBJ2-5,CASSHLREYQETQYF,TGTGCCAGCAGCCACCTGCGAGAGTACCAAGAGACCCAGTACTTC
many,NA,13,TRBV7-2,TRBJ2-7,CASSLIPLYEQYF,TGTGCCAGCAGCTTAATCCCCCTCTACGAGCAGTACTTC
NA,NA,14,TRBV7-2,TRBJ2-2,CASSLAYGTGELFF,TGTGCCAGCAGCTTAGCTTACGGGACCGGGGAGCTGTTTTTT
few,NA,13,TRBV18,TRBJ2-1,CASSRRREDEQFF,TGTGCCAGCTCACGTCGAAGGGAGGATGAGCAGTTCTTC
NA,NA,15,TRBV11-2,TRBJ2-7,CASSLVVGTVYEQYF,TGTGCCAGCAGCTTAGTGGTCGGGACTGTCTACGAGCAGTACTTC
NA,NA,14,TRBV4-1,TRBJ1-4,CASSQRGINEKLFF,TGCGCCAGCAGCCAAAGGGGGATTAATGAAAAACTGTTTTTT
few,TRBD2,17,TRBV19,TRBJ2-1,CASSIVAAGAFHNEQFF,TGTGCCAGTAGTATAGTTGCAGCGGGAGCGTTCCACAATGAGCAGTTCTTC
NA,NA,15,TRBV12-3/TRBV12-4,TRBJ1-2,CASSEGGSTNYGYTF,TGTGCCAGCAGCGAGGGGGGCAGTACTAACTATGGCTACACCTTC
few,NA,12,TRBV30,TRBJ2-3,CAWSRGADTQYF,TGTGCCTGGAGTAGGGGGGCAGATACGCAGTATTTT
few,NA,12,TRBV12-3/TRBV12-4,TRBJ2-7,CATGRTVGEQYF,TGTGCCACCGGACGGACGGTGGGGGAGCAGTACTTC
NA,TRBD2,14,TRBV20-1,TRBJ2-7,CSARTASGSDEQYF,TGCAGTGCTAGAACGGCTAGCGGGAGTGACGAGCAGTACTTC
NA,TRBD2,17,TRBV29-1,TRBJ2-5,CSVDLAGGQTDRETQYF,TGCAGCGTTGATTTAGCGGGGGGACAGACCGATCGAGAGACCCAGTACTTC
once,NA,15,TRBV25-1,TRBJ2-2,CANQRKASGGGELFF,TGTGCCAACCAGCGGAAGGCTAGTGGAGGCGGGGAGCTGTTTTTT
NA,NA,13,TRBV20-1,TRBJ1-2,CSAIGQSNYGYTF,TGCAGTGCCATCGGACAATCGAACTATGGCTACACCTTC
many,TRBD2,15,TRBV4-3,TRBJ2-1,CASSPDGAGGGEQFF,TGCGCCAGCAGCCCAGACGGAGCGGGAGGAGGTGAGCAGTTCTTC
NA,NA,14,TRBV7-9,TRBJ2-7,CASSSGLGTYEQYF,TGTGCCAGCAGCTCTGGGTTAGGGACCTACGAGCAGTACTTC
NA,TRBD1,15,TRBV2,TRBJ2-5,CASRADRVGEETQYF,TGTGCCAGCAGAGCAGACAGGGTCGGGGAAGAGACCCAGTACTTC
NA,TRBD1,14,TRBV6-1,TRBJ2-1,CASGGTGNYNEQFF,TGTGCCAGCGGAGGGACAGGGAACTACAATGAGCAGTTCTTC
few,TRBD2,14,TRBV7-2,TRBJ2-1,CASSISGRVSEQFF,TGTGCCAGCAGCATTAGCGGGAGGGTCTCTGAGCAGTTCTTC